These T cell receptor beta chains were read from a single sample in a study of post-analysis software for immune sequencing data. TCRdb analysed the PCR reads with MiXCR anew, one entry per CDR3 protein. The table shows 700,000 to 800,000 distinct CDR3 sequences, with around 27% occurring only once. Sequencing used blood. The source of these receptors is a girl between 10 and 17 years old with multiple sclerosis. CDR3s include the opening cysteine and the closing phenylalanine or tryptophan. D genes are given only for firm matches. Some rows have no size entry. The others give once, few or many, or a class for an expanded clone.

v_gene: TRBV28; abundance: NA; d_gene: NA; len: 13; j_gene: TRBJ2-7; CDR3aa: CASSRRTPWEQYF; CDR3nt: TGTGCCAGCAGTCGAAGGACCCCCTGGGAGCAGTACTTC
v_gene: TRBV6-2/TRBV6-3; abundance: few; d_gene: NA; len: 16; j_gene: TRBJ2-1; CDR3aa: CASRRMGSSSYNEQFF; CDR3nt: TGTGCCAGCAGACGAATGGGCTCGAGCTCCTACAATGAGCAGTTCTTC
v_gene: TRBV6-5; abundance: many; d_gene: TRBD1; len: 16; j_gene: TRBJ1-4; CDR3aa: CASGWDRGRMGEKLFF; CDR3nt: TGTGCCAGCGGCTGGGACAGGGGTCGCATGGGTGAAAAACTGTTTTTT
v_gene: TRBV5-6; abundance: NA; d_gene: NA; len: 13; j_gene: TRBJ2-1; CDR3aa: CASSHGGLDEQFF; CDR3nt: TGTGCCAGCAGTCATGGTGGATTGGATGAGCAGTTCTTC
v_gene: TRBV29-1; abundance: NA; d_gene: TRBD1; len: 12; j_gene: TRBJ2-7; CDR3aa: CSGGTGYYEQYF; CDR3nt: TGCAGCGGAGGGACAGGTTACTACGAGCAGTACTTC
v_gene: TRBV11-2; abundance: few; d_gene: TRBD1; len: 15; j_gene: TRBJ2-5; CDR3aa: CASSSRGTGDNEQYF; CDR3nt: TGTGCCAGCAGCTCCAGGGGGACAGGCGATAATGAGCAGTACTTC
v_gene: TRBV29-1; abundance: few; d_gene: TRBD1; len: 15; j_gene: TRBJ1-1; CDR3aa: CSVKPTGQGNTEAFF; CDR3nt: TGCAGCGTCAAACCGACCGGACAGGGGAACACTGAAGCTTTCTTT
v_gene: TRBV3-1; abundance: NA; d_gene: NA; len: 16; j_gene: TRBJ2-1; CDR3aa: CASSQVVIFPYNEQFF; CDR3nt: TGTGCCAGCAGCCAAGTTGTCATCTTTCCTTACAATGAGCAGTTCTTC
v_gene: TRBV19; abundance: NA; d_gene: NA; len: 15; j_gene: TRBJ1-1; CDR3aa: CASIEPRGGVAEAFF; CDR3nt: TGTGCCAGTATCGAACCCAGGGGCGGGGTCGCTGAAGCTTTCTTT
v_gene: TRBV10-1; abundance: few; d_gene: NA; len: 12; j_gene: TRBJ1-2; CDR3aa: CASSESGDGYTF; CDR3nt: TGCGCCAGCAGTGAGTCCGGGGATGGCTACACCTTC
v_gene: TRBV7-2; abundance: NA; d_gene: TRBD1; len: 15; j_gene: TRBJ2-7; CDR3aa: CASSRRTGTAEEQYF; CDR3nt: TGTGCCAGCAGTCGCCGTACCGGGACAGCTGAGGAGCAGTACTTC
v_gene: TRBV29-1; abundance: many; d_gene: NA; len: 13; j_gene: TRBJ2-7; CDR3aa: CSMNKDGAYEQYF; CDR3nt: TGCAGCATGAATAAGGACGGGGCTTACGAGCAGTACTTC